This T cell receptor beta chain was captured in a study of radiation and T cells in renal cell carcinoma. Sample time point: blood 4 weeks post-SBRT, at nephrectomy. This sample's treatment: 15 Gy SBRT to primary tumor, nephrectomy 4 weeks later. Nephrectomy followed 15 Gy stereotactic body radiation by 4 weeks. Blood was sampled at baseline, 2 weeks and 4 weeks after SBRT. The CDR3 loop spans 14 amino acids. Between the trimmed V and J ends, which lost 4 bases and 5 bases, there was a span of 15 bases. Germline CDR1 reads KGHSY; CDR2 reads FQNENV. Produced via immunoSEQ multiplex PCR; TCRdb's table is partial and in-frame only. The sample comprises 140,000 to 150,000 clones, approximately 86% of which are singletons, and 15% to 20% rests with the top ten.

The sequence was collected from a woman aged 50 to 60 with renal cell carcinoma. The J gene is TRBJ2-7, the V gene TRBV16; tentative D call: TRBD2 (6 bases). The material was blood, obtained from a patient whose treatment included radiotherapy and nephrectomy. The CDR3, as DNA: TGTGCCAGCAGCCGCGCGGGGACTCGGGACGAGCAGTACTTC. Translation: CASSRAGTRDEQYF.